Listed below are T cell receptor beta chains from one sample, sequenced in a study of blood T cell repertoires in COVID-19. Repertoires were generated with immunoSEQ multiplex PCR, while TCRdb's copy carries only in-frame clones and drops some. The sample gives around 43,000 clones, roughly 90% of which show up once; roughly 21% is in the top ten. The source material was peripheral blood. These receptors came from a man aged 50-60 years with active COVID-19. The CDR3 runs from the conserved cysteine through the conserved F or W. Fields, in order: J gene, clone size, V gene, D gene, CDR3 DNA, CDR3 protein. The D gene is left open where the match is weak. The size entry is marked missing in some rows and otherwise reads once, few, many or a size class.

TRBJ2-3,-,TRBV10-2,TRBD2,TGCGCCAGCAGTGGGACTAGCGGGAGAGATACGCAGTATTTT,CASSGTSGRDTQYF
TRBJ2-5,-,TRBV10-3,-,TGTGCCATCAGTGAGAACGGGGATGAGCAGTACTTC,CAISENGDEQYF
TRBJ2-1,-,TRBV5-6,-,TGTGCCAGCAGCTTCCCCAGCTCCTACAATGAGCAGTTCTTC,CASSFPSSYNEQFF
TRBJ2-7,-,TRBV11-3,TRBD1,TGTGCCAGCAGCTCGCGGACAGGCGCGTCCTACGAGCAGTACTTC,CASSSRTGASYEQYF
TRBJ2-4,-,TRBV4-1,TRBD2,TGCGCCAGCAGCCACTCGAGGCCGGGACTAGCGGGACGCGTAGCCAAAAACATTCAGTACTTC,CASSHSRPGLAGRVAKNIQYF
TRBJ1-3,-,TRBV14,-,TGTGCCAGCAGCCTACCGGGTCCCGGGAGGGGAAACACCATATATTTT,CASSLPGPGRGNTIYF
TRBJ2-7,-,TRBV11-2,-,TGTGCCAGCAGCGGAGGCTTATTCTACGAGCAGTACTTC,CASSGGLFYEQYF
TRBJ2-6,-,TRBV6-2/TRBV6-3,TRBD1,TGTGCCAGCAGCGACAGGGAAAAGGCTGGGGCCAACGTCCTGACTTTC,CASSDREKAGANVLTF
TRBJ2-1,-,TRBV11-2,TRBD2,TGTGCCAGCAGCTTAGACCCGGGACTAGCGGTCAATGAGCAGTTCTTC,CASSLDPGLAVNEQFF
TRBJ2-2,-,TRBV5-4,TRBD2,TGTGCCAGCGCCTCTAGCGGGAACACCGGGGAGCTGTTTTTT,CASASSGNTGELFF
TRBJ1-3,-,TRBV12-5,-,TGTGCTAGTGGTTTGGTGACGGGATCTACCATATATTTT,CASGLVTGSTIYF
TRBJ2-7,-,TRBV7-9,-,TGTGCCAGCAGCTTATCTACAGACGAGCAGTACTTC,CASSLSTDEQYF
TRBJ2-7,-,TRBV4-3,TRBD2,TGCGCCAGCAGCGCCCAAGCGGGGTTCGGTGTAGGTGAGCAGTACTTC,CASSAQAGFGVGEQYF
TRBJ2-1,-,TRBV5-4,-,TGTGCCAGCAGCTTGATCCCTGCGAGCGATGAGCAGTTCTTC,CASSLIPASDEQFF
TRBJ2-1,once,TRBV3-1/TRBV3-2,TRBD2,TGTGCCAGCAGCCGAGGGACTAGCGGGAGGATAGGGGAGCAGTTCTTC,CASSRGTSGRIGEQFF
TRBJ2-1,-,TRBV7-2,TRBD2,TGTGCCAGCAGCTTTAGCCAGACTAGCGGGTACAATGAGCAGTTCTTC,CASSFSQTSGYNEQFF